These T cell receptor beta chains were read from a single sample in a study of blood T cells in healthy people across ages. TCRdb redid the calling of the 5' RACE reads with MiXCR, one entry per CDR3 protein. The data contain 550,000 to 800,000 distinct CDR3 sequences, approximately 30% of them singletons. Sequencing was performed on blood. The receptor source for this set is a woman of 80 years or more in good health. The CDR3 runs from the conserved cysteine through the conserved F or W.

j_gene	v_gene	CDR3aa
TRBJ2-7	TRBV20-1	CSAERGLGGYSYEQYF
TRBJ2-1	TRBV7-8	CASSFETGGGEQFF
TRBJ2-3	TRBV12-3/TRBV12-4	CASSLVGLVTADAEYF
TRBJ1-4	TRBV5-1	CASSLAGQRLQKRFF
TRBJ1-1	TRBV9	CASSVGPNIEAFF
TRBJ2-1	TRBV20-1	CSARTTPDDSYNEQFF
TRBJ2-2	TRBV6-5	CASGRGELFF
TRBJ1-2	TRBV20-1	CSARPDRADYGYTF
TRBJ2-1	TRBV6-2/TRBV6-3	CASTRPGQGSHNEQFF
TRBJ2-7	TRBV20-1	CSSLAGAPPYEQYF
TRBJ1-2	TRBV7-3	CASSLTGLSGGYTF
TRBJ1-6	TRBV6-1	CASNPGTIYNSPLHF
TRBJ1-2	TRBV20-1	CSAALLDGYTF
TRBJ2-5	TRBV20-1	CSAQEGLGGETQYF
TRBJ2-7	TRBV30	CAWSKRETYEQYF
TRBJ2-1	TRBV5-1	CASSLGGTSFNEQFF
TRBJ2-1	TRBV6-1	CASRDRPGTGAPMRQFF
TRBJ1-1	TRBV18	CAGSRLALNTEAFF
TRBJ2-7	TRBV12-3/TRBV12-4	CASSFTGGSYEQYF
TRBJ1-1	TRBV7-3	CASSREQDTEAFF
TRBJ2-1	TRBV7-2	CASSRLAGGIYNEQFF
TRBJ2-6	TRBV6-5	CASGISGANVLTF
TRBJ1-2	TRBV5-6	CASSTMDRANYGYTF